The 26 T cell receptor beta chains presented below share a single source sample, sequenced in a study of vaccination and CD4 T cells after COVID-19. Treatment meaning: approximately nine-day PBMC culture with coronavirus spike peptide pools or control peptides (ViraFEST assay). These TCRs are of unknown antigen specificity. Sequence data for DNA of cultured CD4+ T cells were generated by the Oncomine TCR Beta short-read assay. From the PCR reads, TCRdb called clonotypes with MiXCR, one entry per CDR3 protein. This table holds about 18,000 distinct CDR3 sequences, around 52% found once. This material consisted of CD4+ T cells from blood, cultured in vitro, taken before SARS-CoV-2 vaccination. These receptors originate from a human donor who had recovered from COVID-19.

The CDR3 spells CSATTGQYNSPLHF. The CDR3 DNA sequence: TGCAGTGCTACTACAGGACAATATAATTCACCCCTCCACTTT. The chain is built from TRBV20-1 and TRBJ1-6, with a tentative D call TRBD1 (5 bases). CDR1 and CDR2 (germline): DFQATT, SNEGSKA (reference sequence). The V gene lost 4 bases and the J gene lost 4 bases, with 11 bases spanning the gap. CDR3 length equals 14 residues.

The V call is TRBV6-2 or TRBV6-3, the J call TRBJ1-1; D is unclear. The germline V and J ends were trimmed by 0 bases and 6 bases, with 8 bases remaining between them. The CDR3 sequence is 13 residues long. CDR1 is MNHEY and CDR2 is SVGEGT in the germline V gene. CDR3 bases: TGTGCCAGCAGTTACTCGCCTGTGGCTGAAGCTTTCTTT. This translates into CASSYSPVAEAFF.

This clonotype was recorded once. J is TRBJ1-1 and V is TRBV6-2 or TRBV6-3; D uncertain. Per the germline V gene, CDR1 is MNHEY and CDR2 is SVGEGT. Trimming removed 0 bases at V and 1 base at J, with 9 bases between. This CDR3 is 15 amino acids long. DNA of the CDR3: TGTGCCAGCAGTTACTCCGTCACCGCGAACACTGAAGCTTTCTTT. Amino acids: CASSYSVTANTEAFF.

A few counts support this clonotype. This chain uses TRBV20-1 with TRBJ2-5, with a possible D match to TRBD2 (6 bases). There are 14 residues in the CDR3. CDR1 is DFQATT, CDR2 SNEGSKA, per germline (reference sequence). V gave up 0 bases and J gave up 7 bases, with 15 bases separating them. The CDR3 DNA is TGCAGTGCTAGAGATGGCGGAGGGCTTAGGACCCAGTACTTC. This translates into CSARDGGGLRTQYF.

This clonotype was detected only a few times. The CDR3 protein is CASSRDRGQQGAFF. DNA of the CDR3: TGTGCCAGCAGCCGGGACAGGGGGCAACAGGGAGCTTTCTTT. The rearrangement uses TRBV7-2 and TRBJ1-1, with TRBD1 matching 12 bases. V gave up 5 bases and J gave up 10 bases; unmatched junction bases: 8. Germline V gene data show CDR1 as SGHTA and CDR2 as FQGNSA. The CDR3 runs 14 residues. The complete variable domain, with remaining parts taken from reference TRBV7-2 and TRBJ1-1, reads GAGVSQSPSNKVTEKGKDVELRCDPISGHTALYWYRQSLGQGLEFLIYFQGNSAPDKSGLPSDRFSAERTGGSVSTLTIQRTQQEDSAVYLCASSRDRGQQGAFFGQGTRLTVV.

The rearrangement uses TRBV27 and TRBJ2-3; 10 positions agree with TRBD1. J gave up 5 bases and V 9 bases, and 11 bases lay outside the gene matches. Germline CDR1 MNHEY, CDR2 SMNVEV (reference sequence). This CDR3 is built from 15 residues. DNA for the CDR3: TGTGCCAGTCTCGGTCGGACAGGGGGTCAAGATACGCAGTATTTT. This translates into CASLGRTGGQDTQYF.

This rearrangement joins TRBV6-2 or TRBV6-3 to TRBJ1-1; TRBD1 is a possible D gene (5 bases). The germline V gene has CDR1 MNHEY and CDR2 SVGEGT. The V end was cut by 4 bases, the J end by 7 bases, with 16 bases between. The CDR3 covers 14 residues. CDR3 DNA: TGTGCCAGCAGTTCAGGGACCGGGATGGGTGAAGCTTTCTTT. It codes for CASSSGTGMGEAFF.

This clonotype appeared once. This chain connects TRBV7-6 to TRBJ2-1; the match to TRBD1 covers 7 bases. The CDR3 consists of 14 residues. Germline loops: CDR1 SGHVS, CDR2 FNYEAQ. The ends lost 1 base at V and 7 bases at J; junction bases unmatched: 4. CDR3 in DNA: TGTGCCAGCAGCTTAGAAGACAGGGTTAATGAGCAGTTCTTC. Translating it yields CASSLEDRVNEQFF.

In this sample, this clonotype turned up a few times. The V and J genes are TRBV19 and TRBJ1-1, with TRBD1 identical over 8 bases. Trimming at V came to 7 bases and at J to 4 bases, leaving 8 bases not matched to a gene. There are 14 residues in the CDR3. In germline, CDR1 is LNHDA, CDR2 SQIVND (reference sequence). Here the CDR3 reads CASNPGQEFTEAFF. The CDR3 bases are TGTGCCAGTAACCCGGGACAGGAGTTCACTGAAGCTTTCTTT.

This clonotype was seen more than once but under ten times. The V and J genes are TRBV6-1 and TRBJ1-2; 8 nucleotides align to TRBD1. V shed 6 bases, J shed 4 bases, and the junction held 7 bases outside the gene matches. Germline loops: CDR1 MNHNS, CDR2 SASEGT. The CDR3 is made up of 14 amino acids. CDR3 DNA: TGTGCCAGCAGGACAGGGGTTAGTGGCTATGGCTACACCTTC. Its translation: CASRTGVSGYGYTF.

V usage is TRBV7-9 and J usage is TRBJ2-1; D call uncertain. Germline V CDR1 and CDR2: SEHNR, FQNEAQ (reference sequence). V dropped 1 base and J dropped 7 bases, with 8 bases sitting between them. The CDR3 runs 13 residues. CDR3 amino acids: CASSLGPANEQFF. As DNA, the CDR3 is TGTGCCAGCAGCTTAGGACCTGCGAATGAGCAGTTCTTC.

This clonotype was recorded a few times. The chain carries TRBV6-1 and TRBJ2-7, with D perhaps TRBD1 (5 bases). Trimming removed 8 bases from V and 0 bases from J, with 14 bases in between. In germline, CDR1 is MNHNS, CDR2 SASEGT. CDR3 length equals 14 residues. CDR3 sequence (DNA): TGTGCCAGCTTGACAGACCTTAGCTCCTACGAGCAGTACTTC. It encodes CASLTDLSSYEQYF.

This clonotype came up once. The rearrangement uses TRBV20-1 and TRBJ2-3; D remains unclear. Germline V CDR1 and CDR2: DFQATT, SNEGSKA (reference sequence). V lost 7 bases, J lost 4 bases, and 6 bases lay in between. CDR3 length: 10 residues. CDR3 region: CSVTSDTQYF. As DNA, the CDR3 is TGCAGTGTGACTTCAGATACGCAGTATTTT.

This clonotype turned up a few times. The chain is built from TRBV6-1 and TRBJ1-1; 8 bases are shared with TRBD1. The CDR3 is 15 residues long. J gave up 4 bases and V 0 bases, and 4 bases lay outside the gene matches. CDR1 is MNHNS and CDR2 is SASEGT in the germline V gene. CDR3 sequence: CASSEARTGGTEAFF. CDR3 nucleotide sequence: TGTGCCAGCAGTGAAGCACGCACAGGGGGCACTGAAGCTTTCTTT.

The chain is built from TRBV20-1 and TRBJ1-1; 7 nucleotides agree with TRBD1. The CDR3 extends over 13 amino acids. Germline V gene sequence: CDR1 DFQATT, CDR2 SNEGSKA (reference sequence). J was trimmed by 6 bases and V by 3 bases; bases with no gene match: 7. The CDR3 sequence is CSASGDRVAEAFF. The CDR3 DNA reads as TGCAGTGCTAGCGGAGACAGGGTGGCTGAAGCTTTCTTT.

The chain has TRBV20-1 and TRBJ2-3, with D uncertain. V lost 3 bases to trimming and J lost 0 bases, with 7 bases between them. The CDR3 extends over 13 amino acids. Germline V gives CDR1 DFQATT, CDR2 SNEGSKA (reference sequence). CDR3 sequence reads: CSASQPSTDTQYF. The CDR3 DNA is TGCAGTGCTAGTCAACCAAGCACAGATACGCAGTATTTT.

The chain couples TRBV24-1 to TRBJ1-5, with a tentative D call TRBD1 (5 bases). CDR3 length equals 15 residues. Germline CDR1 KGHDR, CDR2 SFDVKD. V was clipped by 5 bases and J by 11 bases, with 21 bases between them. The CDR3 sequence is CATSGFDSGFLAQHF. CDR3 DNA sequence: TGTGCCACCAGTGGGTTCGACAGCGGATTCTTGGCCCAGCATTTT.

J is TRBJ1-1 and V is TRBV6-1, with 9 bases lining up with TRBD1. CDR1 and CDR2 (germline): MNHNS, SASEGT. CDR3 length: 13 amino acids. V was pared by 5 bases and J by 3 bases, with 1 base of the junction left unmatched. CDR3 bases: TGTGCCAGCAGTCGGACAGGGGACACTGAAGCTTTCTTT. Translated: CASSRTGDTEAFF.

Only a few counts were recorded for this clonotype. V and J are TRBV6-4 and TRBJ2-2; tentatively, D is TRBD2 (6 bases). Germline assignment: CDR1 MRHNA and CDR2 SNTAGT. Trimming shortened V by 3 bases and J by 2 bases, and 7 bases separated the two germline ends. This CDR3 spans 14 amino acids. DNA for the CDR3: TGTGCCAGCAGTGAGGGACTTAACACCGGGGAGCTGTTTTTT. This gives the protein CASSEGLNTGELFF.

The chain has TRBV28 and TRBJ1-5; no clear D. Trimming pared 5 bases from V and 5 bases from J, leaving 19 bases between. Germline loops: CDR1 MDHEN, CDR2 SYDVKM. The CDR3 consists of 16 residues. CDR3 sequence: CASSPTTRGVDQPQHF. Written as DNA, the CDR3 is TGTGCCAGCAGTCCGACGACACGGGGTGTGGATCAGCCCCAGCATTTT. The full variable domain, rest sourced from reference TRBV28 and TRBJ1-5, is DVKVTQSSRYLVKRTGEKVFLECVQDMDHENMFWYRQDPGLGLRLIYFSYDVKMKEKGDIPEGYSVSREKKERFSLILESASTNQTSMYLCASSPTTRGVDQPQHFGDGTRLSIL.

The rearrangement uses TRBV20-1 and TRBJ1-5; D not certain. V lost 3 bases and J lost 4, with 10 bases in between. Germline V gene sequence: CDR1 DFQATT, CDR2 SNEGSKA (reference sequence). The CDR3 sequence is 13 residues long. The CDR3 here is CSASVLRNQPQHF. The CDR3 coding sequence is TGCAGTGCTAGTGTACTGCGGAATCAGCCCCAGCATTTT.

This clonotype has only a few counts. The V and J genes are TRBV20-1 and TRBJ1-2, with a weak D call TRBD1 (6 bases). The CDR3 is 12 residues long. Per germline, CDR1 DFQATT and CDR2 SNEGSKA (reference sequence). V lost 4 bases and J 4 bases, leaving 10 bases between the germline ends. The CDR3 DNA reads TGCAGTGCTATGGACAGACTCTATGGCTACACCTTC. Translating gives CSAMDRLYGYTF.

This clonotype was counted a single time. The gene calls are TRBV4-1 and TRBJ2-3; 9 bases are a match to TRBD1. Germline V gene lookup returns CDR1 MGHRA and CDR2 YSYEKL. This CDR3 contains 15 residues. J was trimmed by 0 bases and V by 4 bases; bases with no gene match: 2. CDR3 nucleotides: TGCGCCAGCAGCCCGGGACAGGGAAGCACAGATACGCAGTATTTT. Protein sequence: CASSPGQGSTDTQYF.

Worth noting for this clonotype: The final CDR3 position lacks the conserved phenylalanine or tryptophan, pointing to a likely read error. V and J are TRBV19 and TRBJ2-3, with D maybe TRBD2 (5 bases). Looked up from germline, CDR1 is LNHDA and CDR2 is SQIVND (reference sequence). The V end lost 9 bases, the J end lost 6 bases, and 22 bases lay between the germline ends. There are 15 residues in the CDR3. The CDR3 sequence is CASSNPGSQRDTQYL. The CDR3 DNA reads as TGTGCCAGCAGCAATCCGGGGTCCCAGAGGGATACGCAGTATTTA.

The V and J genes are TRBV7-2 and TRBJ2-5; no clear D gene. Germline V CDR1 and CDR2: SGHTA, FQGNSA. With 1 base removed from V and 7 bases from J, the gap between germline ends came to 4 bases. The CDR3 covers 11 residues. Here the CDR3 reads CASSLEATQYF. For the CDR3, the DNA is TGTGCCAGCAGCTTAGAGGCGACCCAGTACTTC.

The chain combines TRBV20-1 with TRBJ1-2; D is perhaps TRBD1 (6 bases). V was trimmed by 3 bases and J by 1 base, leaving 12 bases between them. Germline V gene sequence: CDR1 DFQATT, CDR2 SNEGSKA (reference sequence). This CDR3 region has 14 residues. CDR3 DNA sequence: TGCAGTGCTAGGCCCTTACAGGGTAACTATGGCTACACCTTC. Encoded protein: CSARPLQGNYGYTF.